This T cell receptor beta chain was retrieved from a study of cytomegalovirus exposure and HLA in healthy donors. Study summary: An early data release held 75 million to 100 million unique TCRs from HLA-typed donors. Study outcomes and limitations: The study found most TCR sequences rare, yet found some public TCRs in many donors.

The CDR3 has 16 amino acids. PCR involved 60 Vbeta and 13 Jbeta primers. TCRdb keeps only in-frame clones here, not all; method: immunoSEQ multiplex PCR. The sample has over 200,000 clones, approximately 78% seen once; the top ten hold less than 4.5%. As to this clone: Its antigen remains unidentified.

The sequencing sample was made of PBMCs. The receptor comes from a male donor in good health and CMV-seronegative. This chain uses TRBV21-1 with TRBJ2-4; the DNA was not used to check the table's D call, TRBD1. TRBV21-1 is a pseudogene locus. CDR3 DNA: TGTGCCAGCAGCTACCGGGACAGGGAGGCCAAAAACATTCAGTACTTC. It encodes CASSYRDREAKNIQYF.